The rows below give T cell receptor beta chains drawn from one sample of a study of blood T cell repertoires in COVID-19. Clones were sequenced by immunoSEQ multiplex PCR, and TCRdb holds only the in-frame ones, with some missing. The sample holds fewer than 500,000 clones, roughly nine tenths seen once. Sample: PBMCs or T cells enriched from blood (not recorded which). The receptors derive from a man aged 30 to 39 who had recovered from COVID-19. CDR3s include the opening cysteine and the closing phenylalanine or tryptophan. A D gene is named only where the DNA matches it firmly. For some rows the clone size is stated as once, few or many, or as a class when expanded; others skip it.

d_gene	v_gene	len	abundance	j_gene	CDR3nt	CDR3aa
NA	TRBV19	11	NA	TRBJ2-7	TGTGCCAGTAGTATGAGAGACGAGCAGTACTTC	CASSMRDEQYF
NA	TRBV5-1	14	NA	TRBJ1-5	TGCGCCAGCAGCTTGGCGGCAGGGAATCAGCCCCAGCATTTT	CASSLAAGNQPQHF
TRBD2	TRBV28	16	NA	TRBJ2-1	TGTGCCAGCAGTTTAGACTTAGCGGGACTTTACAATGAGCAGTTCTTC	CASSLDLAGLYNEQFF
NA	TRBV23-1	14	NA	TRBJ1-1	TGCGCCAGCAGTCAAACAGCCATGAACACTGAAGCTTTCTTT	CASSQTAMNTEAFF
NA	TRBV30	14	NA	TRBJ1-6	TGTGCCTGGAGTGGTGGGCTGGAGGGTGCACCCCTCCACTTT	CAWSGGLEGAPLHF
NA	TRBV6-5	12	NA	TRBJ2-4	TGTGCCAGCAGAGGGGTCAAAAACATTCAGTACTTC	CASRGVKNIQYF
NA	TRBV30	13	once	TRBJ2-3	TGTGCCTGGAACAGGCTGCAGGTAGATACGCAGTATTTT	CAWNRLQVDTQYF
NA	TRBV27	13	NA	TRBJ2-1	TGTGCCAGCAGTTTATGGGAGTACAATGAGCAGTTCTTC	CASSLWEYNEQFF
NA	TRBV6-5	14	NA	TRBJ1-6	TGTGCCAGCAGGACCGCGGGTTCGAATTCACCCCTCCACTTT	CASRTAGSNSPLHF
TRBD1	TRBV11-2	14	NA	TRBJ2-7	TGTGCCAGCAGCTTTCCCGGGACAGGGATCGAGCAGTACTTC	CASSFPGTGIEQYF
TRBD2	TRBV7-6	17	NA	TRBJ2-2	TGTGCCAGCAGCTTAACGGGGGCGGGAGGGCCAATCGGGGAGCTGTTTTTT	CASSLTGAGGPIGELFF
NA	TRBV7-9	11	NA	TRBJ2-2	TGTGCCAGCAGCTCCTCCGGGGAGCTGTTTTTT	CASSSSGELFF
TRBD2	TRBV5-1	15	NA	TRBJ2-5	TGCGCCAGCAGCTACCTTAGCGGGAGGAGGGAGACCCAGTACTTC	CASSYLSGRRETQYF
NA	TRBV25-1	12	NA	TRBJ1-3	TGTGCCAGCCGAAGGGGGGGGTACGCCATATATTTT	CASRRGGYAIYF
NA	TRBV3-1/TRBV3-2	11	NA	TRBJ2-7	TGTGCCAGCAGCCTGAGCTACGAGCAGTACTTC	CASSLSYEQYF
NA	TRBV11-2	12	NA	TRBJ1-1	TGTGCCAGCAGCCAGACAGGCCATGAAGCTTTCTTT	CASSQTGHEAFF
NA	TRBV12-3/TRBV12-4	12	few	TRBJ1-6	TGTGCCAGCAGTTTTGAGAATTCACCCCTCCACTTT	CASSFENSPLHF
TRBD2	TRBV12-3/TRBV12-4	13	once	TRBJ2-1	TGTGCCAGCAGTAGCGGGACCCCCAATGAGCAGTTCTTC	CASSSGTPNEQFF
TRBD2	TRBV5-4	17	NA	TRBJ2-3	TGTGCCAGCAGCCTGAAGACTAGCGGGGCAAACACAGATACGCAGTATTTT	CASSLKTSGANTDTQYF
TRBD1	TRBV28	13	NA	TRBJ1-2	TGTGCCAGCGGGGGGACAGCCCTCTATGGCTACACCTTC	CASGGTALYGYTF
NA	TRBV11-3	13	NA	TRBJ1-1	TGTGCCAGCAGCTTAGGACCTCACAGGGAAGCTTTCTTT	CASSLGPHREAFF
NA	TRBV7-9	17	NA	TRBJ1-1	TGTGCCAGCAGCTTAGCTGGGGCAGACAGAGAGAACACTGAAGCTTTCTTT	CASSLAGADRENTEAFF
TRBD2	TRBV30	12	NA	TRBJ2-1	TGTGCCTGCGCGGGAGAGGTGAATGAGCAGTTCTTC	CACAGEVNEQFF
NA	TRBV5-1	13	NA	TRBJ2-5	TGCGCCAGCAGCTTGGTGCTTCAGGAGACCCAGTACTTC	CASSLVLQETQYF
TRBD2	TRBV2	16	NA	TRBJ2-5	TGTGCCAGCAGCCCTACGACTAGCGGGAGTGGTGAGACCCAGTACTTC	CASSPTTSGSGETQYF
TRBD2	TRBV24-1	17	NA	TRBJ2-1	TGTGCCACCAGTGATAATCGCGCTAGCGGACCGAACAATGAGCAGTTCTTC	CATSDNRASGPNNEQFF
NA	TRBV30	13	NA	TRBJ2-3	TGTGCCTGGAGTGTTTTCGGGGCAGATACGCAGTATTTT	CAWSVFGADTQYF
TRBD1	TRBV5-1	15	NA	TRBJ1-2	TGCGCCAGCAGCCCCTGGACAGGGGCTAACTATGGCTACACCTTC	CASSPWTGANYGYTF
TRBD1	TRBV10-1	16	NA	TRBJ2-5	TGCGCCAGCAGTGAGTTCTCACAGGGGGCTAAAGAGACCCAGTACTTC	CASSEFSQGAKETQYF
NA	TRBV27	15	NA	TRBJ2-1	TGTGCCAGCAGCCTTCCGGGGGGCACCTACAATGAGCAGTTCTTC	CASSLPGGTYNEQFF
NA	TRBV3-1/TRBV3-2	16	NA	TRBJ1-2	TGTGCCAGCAGCCGTAGTGGGGGGGGTAAGGGCTATGGCTACACCTTC	CASSRSGGGKGYGYTF
NA	TRBV5-6	13	NA	TRBJ1-4	TGTGCCAGCAGCTTGAGGGCGGGTGAAAAACTGTTTTTT	CASSLRAGEKLFF
TRBD1	TRBV10-3	19	NA	TRBJ1-5	TGTGCCATCAGTGGATCCCCGGGACAGGGGGGAGTTGGCAATCAGCCCCAGCATTTT	CAISGSPGQGGVGNQPQHF
NA	TRBV13	14	NA	TRBJ2-1	TGTGCCAGCAGCTTATATCCAGGGCTCAATGAGCAGTTCTTC	CASSLYPGLNEQFF
TRBD1	TRBV12-3/TRBV12-4	13	NA	TRBJ2-1	TGTGCCACCAGGACAGGGGGCCTCAATGAGCAGTTCTTC	CATRTGGLNEQFF
TRBD1	TRBV7-3	14	NA	TRBJ2-2	TGTGCCAGCAGCCCGGGACAGAGGGCCGGGGAGCTGTTTTTT	CASSPGQRAGELFF
TRBD1	TRBV19	16	NA	TRBJ1-4	TGTGCCAGTAGCCCATTACCGGGACAGGGAGATGAAAAACTGTTTTTT	CASSPLPGQGDEKLFF
TRBD1	TRBV4-1	15	NA	TRBJ1-5	TGCGCCAGCAGCCAAGCCGGGACAGGGGGTCAGCCCCAGCATTTT	CASSQAGTGGQPQHF
TRBD1	TRBV29-1	13	NA	TRBJ2-5	TGCAGCGTGGGGGACAGGGGCTGGCAGACCCAGTACTTC	CSVGDRGWQTQYF
TRBD2	TRBV9	16	NA	TRBJ2-7	TGTGCCAGCAGCGTAGGGCTAGCGGGACTGTCCTACGAGCAGTACTTC	CASSVGLAGLSYEQYF
NA	TRBV7-9	14	NA	TRBJ1-4	TGTGCCAGCAGCTTAGTGGGAGGGAATGAAAAACTGTTTTTT	CASSLVGGNEKLFF
TRBD1	TRBV6-5	14	NA	TRBJ1-1	TGTGCCAGCAGTAGCACAGGGGGGAACACTGAAGCTTTCTTT	CASSSTGGNTEAFF
NA	TRBV19	13	NA	TRBJ2-3	TGTGCCAGTAGTGCAGGGCACACAGATACGCAGTATTTT	CASSAGHTDTQYF
NA	TRBV20-1	11	NA	TRBJ1-1	TGCAGTGCGCCAGGTAACACTGAAGCTTTCTTT	CSAPGNTEAFF
TRBD2	TRBV2	13	NA	TRBJ2-5	TGTGCCCGAGGACTAGCGGGAGAAGAGACCCAGTACTTC	CARGLAGEETQYF
NA	TRBV15	15	NA	TRBJ1-5	TGTGCCACCAGCAGAGACAGGGGTAGCAATCAGCCCCAGCATTTT	CATSRDRGSNQPQHF
NA	TRBV5-1	14	NA	TRBJ1-1	TGCGCCAGCAGCCAACAGGGATGGGGCACTGAAGCTTTCTTT	CASSQQGWGTEAFF
NA	TRBV19	16	NA	TRBJ2-1	TGTGCCAGTAGTATTGGTGGTCGGGGAACCTACAATGAGCAGTTCTTC	CASSIGGRGTYNEQFF
NA	TRBV4-1	16	NA	TRBJ1-3	TGCGCCAGCAGCCAAGGAAAGGCTAGCTCTGGAAACACCATATATTTT	CASSQGKASSGNTIYF
TRBD1	TRBV27	15	NA	TRBJ2-3	TGTGCCAGCAGGCCGGGACAGGGGTACACAGATACGCAGTATTTT	CASRPGQGYTDTQYF
NA	TRBV2	15	few	TRBJ2-7	TGTGCCAGCGGCAGACTAGAGGGGTTTCTGGTCGAGCAGTACTTC	CASGRLEGFLVEQYF
NA	TRBV12-3/TRBV12-4	13	NA	TRBJ1-2	TGTGCCAGCAGTCCTCAGGGGACCTATGGCTACACCTTC	CASSPQGTYGYTF
NA	TRBV4-2	18	NA	TRBJ1-4	TGTGCCAGCAGCCAAGAATCTCTCCGGACAGCAACTAATGAAAAACTGTTTTTT	CASSQESLRTATNEKLFF
TRBD2	TRBV9	15	once	TRBJ2-7	TGTGCCAGCAGCGTTTTACTAGCGGGTTCCTACGAGCAGTACTTC	CASSVLLAGSYEQYF
TRBD1	TRBV28	14	NA	TRBJ1-1	TGTGCCAGCAAGGGGGGACAGGTGAACACTGAAGCTTTCTTT	CASKGGQVNTEAFF
NA	TRBV18	15	NA	TRBJ1-1	TGTGCCAGCTCACCACCGGGGGCGCAGCTCACTGAAGCTTTCTTT	CASSPPGAQLTEAFF
TRBD1	TRBV15	16	NA	TRBJ2-7	TGTGCCACCAGCAGAGATCGTGGGACAGGTACCTACGAGCAGTACTTC	CATSRDRGTGTYEQYF